A selection of T cell receptor beta chains follows, all from one sample in a study of blood T cell repertoires in COVID-19. The table came from immunoSEQ multiplex PCR; TCRdb's copy has only in-frame clones and leaves some out. Of about 200,000 clones in the sample, just under 90% were seen once. The material sequenced was peripheral blood. The receptors originated from a man between 60 and 70 years old who had recovered from COVID-19. Both conserved end residues are part of each CDR3. A D gene is named only where the DNA matches it firmly. Part of the rows lack a size; the others show once, few, many or a class for expanded clones.

j_call | clone_size | v_call | cdr3_length | d_call | cdr3_nt | cdr3_aa
TRBJ1-1 | - | TRBV5-1 | 14 | - | TGCGCCAGCACACTACCAGGGGTGAACACTGAAGCTTTCTTT | CASTLPGVNTEAFF
TRBJ1-1 | - | TRBV27 | 13 | - | TGTGCCAGCAGTCCTCACGGGGGTATGATCGCTTTCTTT | CASSPHGGMIAFF
TRBJ2-3 | once | TRBV20-1 | 17 | - | TGCAGTGCTAGTGACCCGGGAGATGGGCCCACCACAGATACGCAGTATTTT | CSASDPGDGPTTDTQYF
TRBJ1-5 | - | TRBV7-2 | 14 | TRBD1 | TGTGCCAGCAGCACCGGACAGGGCGCTCAGCCCCAGCATTTT | CASSTGQGAQPQHF
TRBJ2-7 | - | TRBV29-1 | 12 | - | TGCAGCGTTGGGGCTTACTCCTACGAGCAGTACTTC | CSVGAYSYEQYF
TRBJ2-5 | - | TRBV19 | 15 | TRBD2 | TGTGCCAGTAGTGTCAGGACTAGCGGGAGTCAGACCCAGTACTTC | CASSVRTSGSQTQYF
TRBJ1-2 | - | TRBV6-5 | 14 | - | TGTGCCAGCAGTCTTCCCGGAGGGGACTATGGCTACACCTTC | CASSLPGGDYGYTF
TRBJ2-3 | - | TRBV7-9 | 15 | TRBD2 | TGTGCCAGCAGCTTTGAGGCGGGAGACACAGATACGCAGTATTTT | CASSFEAGDTDTQYF
TRBJ2-7 | once | TRBV19 | 14 | - | TGTGCCAGTAGGCCTCAGGACAGCTCCTACGAGCAGTACTTC | CASRPQDSSYEQYF
TRBJ1-6 | - | TRBV10-3 | 13 | TRBD1 | TGTGCCATCAGGGGACAGGGGGATTCACCCCTCCACTTT | CAIRGQGDSPLHF
TRBJ1-1 | - | TRBV29-1 | 13 | - | TGCAGCGTTGGGGAGGGTTCGAGCACTGAAGCTTTCTTT | CSVGEGSSTEAFF
TRBJ2-5 | - | TRBV4-2 | 18 | - | TGTGCCAGCAGCCAAGACCCAAAGCTAGCTGGGGTACAAGAGACCCAGTACTTC | CASSQDPKLAGVQETQYF
TRBJ2-1 | few | TRBV9 | 12 | TRBD1 | TGTGCCAGCGGGACAGGGGGCTATGAGCAGTTCTTC | CASGTGGYEQFF
TRBJ1-2 | - | TRBV24-1 | 14 | - | TGTGCCACCAGTGACTCTGGACAGTCCTATGGCTACACCTTC | CATSDSGQSYGYTF
TRBJ2-6 | - | TRBV5-1 | 16 | TRBD1 | TGCGCCAGCCACCAGGGACAGACCTCTGGGGCCAACGTCCTGACTTTC | CASHQGQTSGANVLTF
TRBJ1-4 | - | TRBV11-2 | 14 | TRBD1 | TGTGCCAGCAGCAGGACAGGGACTAATGAAAAACTGTTTTTT | CASSRTGTNEKLFF
TRBJ1-2 | - | TRBV7-9 | 16 | - | TGTGCCAGCAGCACCGGTCGATCGATTCATAACTATGGCTACACCTTC | CASSTGRSIHNYGYTF
TRBJ1-5 | few | TRBV10-3 | 13 | - | TGTGCCATCAGTGAGTCAGCCCCCCAGCCCCAGCATTTT | CAISESAPQPQHF
TRBJ2-7 | - | TRBV7-2 | 16 | TRBD2 | TGTGCCAGCAGCCAGGGACTAGCGGGGGGGCGCGACGAGCAGTACTTC | CASSQGLAGGRDEQYF
TRBJ2-5 | - | TRBV5-1 | 14 | TRBD2 | TGCGCCAGCAGCTATCCGGGAGGGCAAGAGACCCAGTACTTC | CASSYPGGQETQYF
TRBJ1-1 | few | TRBV5-1 | 13 | - | TGCGCCAGCAGTAGGGGAATGAACACTGAAGCTTTCTTT | CASSRGMNTEAFF
TRBJ1-1 | - | TRBV25-1 | 14 | TRBD1 | TGTGCCAGCAGTGGGACAGGGAGAGTCGCTGAAGCTTTCTTT | CASSGTGRVAEAFF